The 26 T cell receptor beta chains below were found in one sample sequenced in a study of T cells expressing NK-cell markers (dated by TCRdb to the early 2020s). The receptor library was made with 5' RACE. TCRdb names Illumina HiSeq 2000 as the instrument used. TCRdb reprocessed the reads, so every CDR3 protein sequence counts as one entry and DNA is not shown. This sample's table lists about 550,000 distinct CDR3 sequences. Jointly, the top ten make up approximately 4% of the sample. Material: blood T cells: a sorted CD56 or NKG2C T cell subset, CD4+ or CD8+ T cells, or bulk PBMC T cells (not recorded which). These receptors all come from a man aged 18 to 29 in good health. Donor details come from another sample of the same person, matched by shared clones.

V and J are TRBV20-1 and TRBJ2-1; the D call of TRBD2 rests on TCRdb alone, since no DNA is present to check it. The CDR3 runs to 15 residues. From germline, CDR1 is DFQATT and CDR2 SNEGSKA (reference sequence). This CDR3 reads CSATKTSGTYNEQFF.

This chain uses TRBV24-1 with TRBJ2-5; TCRdb gives TRBD2 as the D gene, but with no DNA this cannot be confirmed. In germline, CDR1 is KGHDR, CDR2 SFDVKD. This CDR3 is built from 15 residues. CDR3 region: CATSDALDLQETQYF.

The chain joins TRBV10-3 to TRBJ2-3; TCRdb's D gene call, TRBD2, goes unchecked for lack of DNA. The length of the CDR3 is 16 residues. CDR1 and CDR2 from the germline V gene are ENHRY and SYGVKD. This CDR3 reads CATSLRGTSDTDTQYF.

The chain carries TRBV10-3 and TRBJ2-5; checking the TCRdb D call of TRBD1 is not possible without DNA. The germline V gene encodes CDR1 ENHRY and CDR2 SYGVKD. The CDR3 totals 15 residues. The CDR3 is CAISVDSPGQETQYF.

The chain uses TRBV6-5 and TRBJ2-1; the TRBD2 assignment by TCRdb is unverifiable without DNA. The CDR3 extends over 16 amino acids. Germline lookup yields CDR1 MNHEY and CDR2 SVGAGI. The chain's CDR3 is CASSYSQRGPYNEQFF.

The genes are TRBV6-2 or TRBV6-3 and TRBJ2-3. Germline V gene sequence: CDR1 MNHEY, CDR2 SVGEGT. There are 13 residues in the CDR3. This chain's CDR3 is CASGNYSTDTQYF.

V gene TRBV7-2 combines with J gene TRBJ2-3; TCRdb outputs TRBD2, but without DNA this stays unchecked. Germline V CDR1 and CDR2: SGHTA, FQGNSA. This CDR3 has 14 amino acids. CDR3 amino acids: CASADSSSTDTQYF.

This rearrangement joins TRBV4-1 to TRBJ2-1; TCRdb gives TRBD2 as the D gene, but with no DNA this cannot be confirmed. The CDR3 totals 15 residues. Germline assignment: CDR1 MGHRA and CDR2 YSYEKL. Here the CDR3 reads CASSQVGTSADEQFF.

The V call is TRBV7-2, the J call TRBJ2-5; absent DNA, TCRdb's TRBD1 call cannot be checked. CDR3 length: 14 residues. From germline, CDR1 is SGHTA and CDR2 FQGNSA. CDR3 residues: CASSHRSRLETQYF. Filled out from reference TRBV7-2 and TRBJ2-5, the complete variable domain reads GAGVSQSPSNKVTEKGKDVELRCDPISGHTALYWYRQSLGQGLEFLIYFQGNSAPDKSGLPSDRFSAERTGGSVSTLTIQRTQQEDSAVYLCASSHRSRLETQYFGPGTRLLVL.

J is TRBJ1-5 and V is TRBV6-5. CDR3 length: 16 amino acids. The germline CDR1 and CDR2 sequences are MNHEY and SVGAGI. CDR3 residues: CASSYGAGEGNQPQHF.

This chain connects TRBV5-1 to TRBJ2-1; TCRdb's assignment of TRBD2 cannot be checked, as there is no DNA. This CDR3 region has 16 residues. Germline CDR1 is SGHRS and CDR2 is YFSETQ. CDR3 sequence: CASSLNPSSPGVEQFF.

The J gene is TRBJ1-1, the V gene TRBV11-2. The CDR3 has 16 residues. Looked up from germline, CDR1 is SGHAT and CDR2 is FQNNGV. CDR3 protein: CASSLNPLGSNTEAFF.

The chain joins TRBV20-1 to TRBJ2-3. Germline CDR1 is DFQATT and CDR2 is SNEGSKA (reference sequence). The CDR3 has 11 amino acids. Here the CDR3 reads CSATITGTQYF.

The chain combines TRBV9 with TRBJ2-1; the TCRdb D gene call, TRBD2, has no DNA to confirm it. CDR3 length equals 13 residues. Germline V gene sequence: CDR1 SGDLS, CDR2 YYNGEE. The CDR3 spells CASGTSVPNEQFF.

This sequence joins TRBV25-1 and TRBJ2-7; checking the TCRdb D call of TRBD1 is not possible without DNA. CDR1 and CDR2 (germline): MGHDK, SYGVNS. CDR3 length: 15 amino acids. The CDR3 sequence is CASSADRASSYEQYF.

This chain links TRBV28 with TRBJ2-1. The CDR3 sequence is 13 residues long. Per the germline V gene, CDR1 is MDHEN and CDR2 is SYDVKM. CDR3 region: CASSFRLGGEQFF.

The chain combines TRBV5-6 with TRBJ2-2; TCRdb calls TRBD2, which cannot be checked without DNA. Germline V gives CDR1 SGHDT, CDR2 YYEEEE. The CDR3 length is 16 residues. The CDR3 here is CASSLMVAENTGELFF.

The chain is built from TRBV5-5 and TRBJ2-1; with no DNA, the TCRdb D assignment of TRBD2 cannot be verified. Germline V gene data show CDR1 as SGHKS and CDR2 as YYEKEE (reference sequence). This CDR3 has 12 residues. CDR3 amino acids: CASSLGRLGQFF.

CDR3 residues: CASSIDNGVGSLAKNIQYF. The rearrangement uses TRBV19 and TRBJ2-4; TCRdb's D call of TRBD2 is untestable without DNA. CDR3 size: 19 residues. Germline-derived CDR1 and CDR2 are LNHDA and SQIVND (reference sequence).

The gene calls are TRBV4-1 and TRBJ2-1; checking the TCRdb D call of TRBD2 is not possible without DNA. The CDR3 is made up of 17 amino acids. CDR1 MGHRA and CDR2 YSYEKL come from the germline V gene. The CDR3 loop is CASSQSIAESLYNEQFF.

The chain uses TRBV4-3 and TRBJ2-3; TCRdb's D call, TRBD1, is unchecked because there is no DNA. The length of the CDR3 is 17 residues. The germline V gene has CDR1 LGHNA and CDR2 YSLEER. CDR3 residues: CASSQEAEAGALRTQYF.

V and J are TRBV7-6 and TRBJ2-7; lacking DNA, the TRBD2 call made by TCRdb goes unchecked. Germline CDR1 SGHVS, CDR2 FNYEAQ. The length of the CDR3 is 15 residues. The CDR3 spells CASSQILGQTYEQYF.

The J gene is TRBJ2-1, the V gene TRBV12-3 or TRBV12-4. The CDR3 is made up of 15 amino acids. CDR3 sequence: CASRYSGRTYNEQFF.

V gene TRBV20-1 combines with J gene TRBJ2-1. Germline V gene sequence: CDR1 DFQATT, CDR2 SNEGSKA (reference sequence). The CDR3 loop spans 13 amino acids. The CDR3 sequence is CSAKNDLGNEQFF.

The V gene is TRBV12-3 or TRBV12-4, the J gene TRBJ1-4; TCRdb designates TRBD1, a call that cannot be tested without DNA. CDR3 length: 15 amino acids. The CDR3 is CASSPGQGMGEKLFF.

The gene calls are TRBV11-2 and TRBJ2-5; the D call from TCRdb, TRBD2, cannot be confirmed without DNA. This CDR3 is built from 18 residues. The V gene's germline CDR1 is SGHAT and CDR2 FQNNGV. The chain's CDR3 is CASRKGVWEASYQETQYF.